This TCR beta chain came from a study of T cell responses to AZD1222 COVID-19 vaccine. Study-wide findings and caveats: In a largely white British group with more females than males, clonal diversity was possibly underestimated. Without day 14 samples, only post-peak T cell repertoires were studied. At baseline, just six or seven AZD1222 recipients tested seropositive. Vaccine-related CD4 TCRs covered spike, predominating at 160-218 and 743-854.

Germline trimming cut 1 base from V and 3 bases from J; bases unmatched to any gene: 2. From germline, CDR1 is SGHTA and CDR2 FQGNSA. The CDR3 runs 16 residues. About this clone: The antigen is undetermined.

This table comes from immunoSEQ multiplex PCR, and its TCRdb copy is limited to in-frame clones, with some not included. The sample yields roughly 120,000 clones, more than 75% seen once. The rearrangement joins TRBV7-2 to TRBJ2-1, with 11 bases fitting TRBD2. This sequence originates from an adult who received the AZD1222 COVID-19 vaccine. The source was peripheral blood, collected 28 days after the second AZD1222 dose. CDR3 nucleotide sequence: TGTGCCAGCAGCTTAGTAGCGGGGGGGTACTACAATGAGCAGTTCTTC. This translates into CASSLVAGGYYNEQFF.